The T cell receptor (beta chain) described here comes from a study of long-term antiretroviral therapy in people with HIV. The authors ran the immunoSEQ assay, v3.0, at survey level. Profiled with immunoSEQ multiplex PCR; TCRdb holds only in-frame clones, not every one. The data contain more than 35,000 clones, 90% to 95% of them singletons. The material was unsorted PBMCs, obtained 3.7 years after starting antiretroviral therapy. This sequence originates from a woman aged 45 to 65 with HIV.

The CDR3 region has the DNA TGTGCCAGCAGGACCCCGGGGGGGATCACAGATACGCAGTATTTT. It encodes CASRTPGGITDTQYF. V is TRBV6-1 and J is TRBJ2-3, with 8 bases lining up with TRBD2. Trimming at V came to 6 bases and at J to 2 bases, leaving 7 bases not matched to a gene. Germline-derived CDR1 and CDR2 are MNHNS and SASEGT. This CDR3 comprises 15 residues.